This T cell receptor (beta chain) is from a study of blood T cells in healthy people across ages. Study results and limitations: Per-million-T-cell TCR beta diversity fell roughly linearly with age.

The CDR3 is 15 residues long. Germline values: CDR1 DFQATT, CDR2 SNEGSKA (reference sequence). Between the trimmed V and J ends, which lost 1 base and 0 bases, there was a span of 12 bases. The sample, about 9.2 milliliters of peripheral blood, was drawn from each donor. Isolation yielded PBMCs, at least 6 million per sample, in every case. Worth noting for this clonotype: The antigen is unknown.

A second PCR, run for roughly 7 to 11 cycles, used a sample-barcoded 5' primer plus a J-beta primer mix. A template-switch adaptor containing 12 random nucleotides labeled each cDNA molecule. TCRdb ran MiXCR on the 5' RACE reads and lists one entry per CDR3 protein. The sample includes 1,500,000 or so distinct CDR3 sequences, roughly 60% seen only once; the top ten take approximately 7%. The clonotype was recovered from a man aged 18-30 years in good health. The rearrangement links TRBV20-1 to TRBJ1-1, with D hard to call. The sample consisted of blood. CDR3 residues: CSARVKSGMNTEAFF. DNA of the CDR3: TGCAGTGCTAGAGTGAAGTCCGGAATGAACACTGAAGCTTTCTTT.